A selection of T cell receptor beta chains follows, all from one sample in a study of shared clonotypes between healthy human individuals. TCRdb's table, derived via immunoSEQ multiplex PCR, lists solely in-frame clones and lacks some. The data contain about 2.3 million clones, over 85% of them seen just once; the ten biggest clones take up around 0.4%. The sequenced material came from naive CD4+ T cells from PBMCs. Every receptor here comes from a man between 18 and 29 years old in good health. Some clones in this sample may be carry-over from other donors' samples. Each CDR3 is given without its conserved first and last residue. Fields, in order: V gene, J gene, CDR3 length, D gene, CDR3 protein. D genes are given only for firm matches.

>TRBV18|TRBJ2-1|11|TRBD2
ASSRTSGSEQF
>TRBV4-1|TRBJ1-5|14|.
ASSPSGSYSNQPQH
>TRBV5-5|TRBJ2-2|11|.
ASSFIFTGELF
>TRBV21-1|TRBJ1-1|13|.
ASSLVRGSNTEAF
>TRBV30|TRBJ1-2|9|.
AWSTGHGYT
>TRBV27|TRBJ2-7|12|.
ASSLRGTGYEQY
>TRBV19|TRBJ1-5|11|.
ASSFRSNQPQH
>TRBV6-1|TRBJ1-2|10|.
ASSDFNYGYT
>TRBV4-1|TRBJ2-1|19|TRBD2
ASSQEGPGTSGRAAYNEQF
>TRBV11-1|TRBJ2-7|11|.
ASSAYPPYEQY
>TRBV7-9|TRBJ2-3|11|TRBD1
ASWTGITDTQY
>TRBV9|TRBJ2-2|13|TRBD2
ASSPRGGNTGELF
>TRBV15|TRBJ2-5|13|.
ATSRANIWRETQY
>TRBV28|TRBJ1-2|10|.
ASSTTTGGYT
>TRBV10-1|TRBJ1-5|9|.
ASSGLGPQH
>TRBV18|TRBJ1-1|12|.
ASSPREGVTEAF
>TRBV19|TRBJ1-5|15|.
ASSTNSIPYSNQPQH
>TRBV9|TRBJ2-5|13|.
ASSVGWTDQETQY
>TRBV6-4|TRBJ2-1|16|TRBD2
ASSVEGLAGGLLNEQF
>TRBV5-1|TRBJ1-2|14|.
ASSPAYSNLNYGYT
>TRBV27|TRBJ2-1|14|TRBD2
ASHIGGSSSYNEQF
>TRBV6-5|TRBJ1-3|12|TRBD1
ASSPGGTGNTIY
>TRBV18|TRBJ1-4|14|TRBD1
ASSLFTGTDNEKLF
>TRBV28|TRBJ2-7|12|.
ASSLDISSYEQY
>TRBV10-1|TRBJ1-1|12|TRBD1
ASSEEGAGTEAF
>TRBV6-5|TRBJ1-1|12|TRBD1
ASSFNRGVTEAF
>TRBV28|TRBJ1-1|13|TRBD1
ASRPGGAGDTEAF
>TRBV7-9|TRBJ2-7|13|TRBD2
ASSLLAGGDYEQY
>TRBV15|TRBJ2-7|14|TRBD1
ATSVYKGQGDYEQY
>TRBV4-1|TRBJ2-1|15|TRBD2
ASSLGLAGDNYNEQF
>TRBV7-9|TRBJ1-3|15|.
ASSPPSGEFSGNTIY
>TRBV7-3|TRBJ2-3|13|.
ASSLGGGIADTQY